These 17 T cell receptor beta chains were all obtained from the same sample, sequenced in a study of neoadjuvant nivolumab and ipilimumab in lung cancer. Sequencing used immunoSEQ multiplex PCR; TCRdb keeps in-frame clones, though not all of them. The repertoire holds around 19,000 clones, with over 80% as singletons. Sample: peripheral blood, taken before neoadjuvant nivolumab, alone or with ipilimumab. These TCRs come from an adult with non-small cell lung cancer.

The chain links TRBV7-9 to TRBJ1-2; D perhaps matches TRBD1 (6 bases). Germline loops: CDR1 SEHNR, CDR2 FQNEAQ (reference sequence). This CDR3 has 13 amino acids. V lost 2 bases and J lost 6, with 10 bases in between. The CDR3 here is CASSLTGWDGYTF. The CDR3 DNA reads TGTGCCAGCAGCTTAACAGGGTGGGATGGCTACACCTTC.

The chain employs TRBV7-9 and TRBJ2-7; D is perhaps TRBD1 (6 bases). With 1 base removed from V and 1 base from J, the gap between germline ends came to 14 bases. This CDR3 has 16 residues. The germline gives CDR1 SEHNR, CDR2 FQNEAQ (reference sequence). The CDR3 reads CASSLVPGDRSYEQYF. Here the CDR3 DNA reads TGTGCCAGCAGCTTAGTTCCAGGAGACAGGTCCTACGAGCAGTACTTC.

This chain connects TRBV5-5 to TRBJ2-7; D gene ambiguous. This CDR3 is 14 amino acids long. V was clipped by 0 bases and J by 6 bases, with 13 bases between them. Germline loops: CDR1 SGHKS, CDR2 YYEKEE (reference sequence). In DNA form, the CDR3 reads TGTGCCAGCAGCTTGGTCTTCCAGGTAGGCGAGCAGTACTTC. It specifies CASSLVFQVGEQYF. Full variable domain (outside the CDR3, taken from reference TRBV5-5 and TRBJ2-7): DAGVTQSPTHLIKTRGQQVTLRCSPISGHKSVSWYQQVLGQGPQFIFQYYEKEERGRGNFPDRFSARQFPNYSSELNVNALLLGDSALYLCASSLVFQVGEQYFGPGTRLTVT.

The chain uses TRBV30 and TRBJ1-4; 7 nucleotides match TRBD1. The CDR3 length is 12 residues. Trimming at V came to 5 bases and at J to 8 bases, leaving 5 bases not matched to a gene. The V gene's germline CDR1 is GTSNPN and CDR2 SVGIG (reference sequence). This CDR3 is CAWGGQPEKLFF. The CDR3 bases are TGTGCCTGGGGGGGACAGCCAGAAAAACTGTTTTTT.

This chain connects TRBV5-6 to TRBJ2-2; D unclear. The germline gives CDR1 SGHDT, CDR2 YYEEEE. The CDR3 spans 14 residues. The germline V and J ends were trimmed by 4 bases and 6 bases, with 13 bases remaining between them. The chain's CDR3 is CASSPTFRSGELFF. The CDR3 region has the DNA TGTGCCAGCAGCCCTACTTTTCGGTCCGGGGAGCTGTTTTTT.

This clone is a singleton in its sample. V and J are TRBV4-1 and TRBJ2-1, with unresolved D. Trimming removed 1 base from V and 0 bases from J, with 10 bases in between. The germline V gene has CDR1 MGHRA and CDR2 YSYEKL. This CDR3 comprises 16 residues. CDR3 DNA sequence: TGCGCCAGCAGCCAAGTTGACATACTCTCCTACAATGAGCAGTTCTTC. This gives the protein CASSQVDILSYNEQFF.

The chain uses TRBV30 and TRBJ2-7, with TRBD1 matching 8 bases. Germline-derived CDR1 and CDR2 are GTSNPN and SVGIG (reference sequence). This CDR3 contains 15 residues. The V segment lost 5 bases and the J segment 7 bases; nucleotides outside the gene matches: 16. This CDR3 reads CAWDQGQDTGSEQYF. In DNA form, the CDR3 reads TGTGCCTGGGACCAGGGACAGGACACGGGCTCGGAGCAGTACTTC.

The CDR3 nucleotides read TGTGCCAGCTCACCTTCACAGCGGGAGACCCAGTACTTC. Amino acid sequence: CASSPSQRETQYF. The chain couples TRBV18 to TRBJ2-5; TRBD2 is a possible D gene (5 bases). The length of the CDR3 is 13 residues. In germline, CDR1 is KGHSH, CDR2 LQKENI. V was pared by 3 bases and J by 5 bases, with 10 bases between.

This chain connects TRBV5-1 to TRBJ1-4, with D unclear. The CDR3 runs to 15 residues. The germline CDR1 and CDR2 sequences are SGHRS and YFSETQ. The germline V and J ends were trimmed by 4 bases and 7 bases, with 17 bases remaining between them. CDR3 sequence (DNA): TGCGCCAGCAGCCCAGACGGAGCCCGCGGTGAAAAACTGTTTTTT. Translated: CASSPDGARGEKLFF. Full variable domain (rest looked up from reference TRBV5-1 and TRBJ1-4): KAGVTQTPRYLIKTRGQQVTLSCSPISGHRSVSWYQQTPGQGLQFLFEYFSETQRNKGNFPGRFSGRQFSNSRSEMNVSTLELGDSALYLCASSPDGARGEKLFFGSGTQLSVL.

This clone has just a few counts. CDR3 bases: TGCGCCAGCACCTCATACAGGGCGGGGAACACTGAAGCTTTCTTT. It translates to CASTSYRAGNTEAFF. The chain employs TRBV5-1 and TRBJ1-1, with a possible D match to TRBD1 (6 bases). The CDR3 length is 15 residues. From germline, CDR1 is SGHRS and CDR2 YFSETQ. The V end lost 6 bases, the J end lost 1 base, and 16 bases lay between the germline ends. The full variable domain, its missing parts supplied by reference TRBV5-1 and TRBJ1-1, is KAGVTQTPRYLIKTRGQQVTLSCSPISGHRSVSWYQQTPGQGLQFLFEYFSETQRNKGNFPGRFSGRQFSNSRSEMNVSTLELGDSALYLCASTSYRAGNTEAFFGQGTRLTVV.

This chain links TRBV29-1 with TRBJ1-2, with TRBD1 as a possible D gene (6 bases). Germline CDR1 and CDR2: SQVTM and ANQGSEA. The CDR3 covers 14 residues. V gave up 3 bases and J gave up 8 bases, with 19 bases separating them. CDR3 DNA sequence: TGCAGCGTTGACCCACAACAGGGAACTGGGGGCTACACCTTC. As protein: CSVDPQQGTGGYTF.

This chain uses TRBV9 with TRBJ1-2; D unresolved. The CDR3 loop spans 15 amino acids. Germline values: CDR1 SGDLS, CDR2 YYNGEE. Trimming removed 4 bases from V and 3 bases from J, with 16 bases in between. The CDR3 nucleotides read TGTGCCAGCAGCCCCCGAGATCGGGCAGACTATGGCTACACCTTC. It yields the protein CASSPRDRADYGYTF.

The chain joins TRBV7-9 to TRBJ2-5; D is ambiguous. Trimming took off 0 bases at V and 5 bases at J, with 10 bases between the two ends. The germline CDR1 and CDR2 sequences are SEHNR and FQNEAQ (reference sequence). CDR3 length equals 14 residues. This chain's CDR3 is CASSLAHGVETQYF. Here the CDR3 DNA reads TGTGCCAGCAGCTTAGCGCACGGAGTTGAGACCCAGTACTTC. Together with reference TRBV7-9 and TRBJ2-5, the CDR3 gives the full variable domain: DTGVSQNPRHKITKRGQNVTFRCDPISEHNRLYWYRQTLGQGPEFLTYFQNEAQLEKSRLLSDRFSAERPKGSFSTLEIQRTEQGDSAMYLCASSLAHGVETQYFGPGTRLLVL.

This chain uses TRBV18 with TRBJ2-2, with unresolved D. The CDR3 loop spans 16 amino acids. Trimming shortened V by 3 bases and J by 2 bases, and 13 bases separated the two germline ends. CDR1 and CDR2 (germline): KGHSH, LQKENI. CDR3 sequence reads: CASSPSSLGNTGELFF. CDR3 DNA sequence: TGTGCCAGCTCACCTAGCAGCCTTGGTAACACCGGGGAGCTGTTTTTT.

The CDR3 DNA reads as TGTGCCAGCAGAGACAGGGAGGGGAACACCATATATTTT. Translation: CASRDREGNTIYF. The genes are TRBV2 and TRBJ1-3; 7 bases fit TRBD1. V lost 6 bases and J lost 7; bases outside the gene matches: 6. The germline CDR1 and CDR2 sequences are SNHLY and FYNNEI. This CDR3 has 13 amino acids.

This clone was counted only a few times. The rearrangement joins TRBV6-1 to TRBJ2-2, with 9 bases that match TRBD1. J was trimmed by 4 bases and V by 11 bases; bases with no gene match: 8. This CDR3 is 14 amino acids long. CDR1 MNHNS and CDR2 SASEGT come from the germline V gene. CDR3 protein: CAGLGTGFTGELFF. The CDR3 DNA sequence: TGTGCCGGCCTTGGGACAGGGTTCACCGGGGAGCTGTTTTTT.

This rearrangement joins TRBV5-1 to TRBJ2-6; D not resolved. The CDR3 has 17 residues. Germline loops: CDR1 SGHRS, CDR2 YFSETQ. Trimming removed 0 bases at V and 0 bases at J, with 10 bases between. In DNA, the CDR3 is TGCGCCAGCAGCTTGGACATAAGACCCTCTGGGGCCAACGTCCTGACTTTC. Translating gives CASSLDIRPSGANVLTF.